The 7 T cell receptor beta chains below were found in one sample sequenced in a study of radiotherapy plus CTLA-4 blockade in lung cancer. Repertoires were generated with immunoSEQ multiplex PCR, while TCRdb's copy carries only in-frame clones and drops some. The sample holds about 59,000 clones; approximately 67% are singletons and the top ten take about 8.5%. Specimen: peripheral blood, collected from a patient treated with radiotherapy plus ipilimumab. The source is a human donor with non-small cell lung cancer whose response to radiotherapy plus ipilimumab could not be evaluated.

The count of this clone is one. This chain connects TRBV29-1 to TRBJ1-2; D possibly corresponds to TRBD1 (6 bases). Deletions cut 2 bases from V and 6 bases from J, with 13 bases between. The CDR3 contains 13 residues. Per germline, CDR1 SQVTM and CDR2 ANQGSEA. CDR3 nucleotide sequence: TGCAGCGTTGAAAATGCAGGGGCGAATGGCTACACCTTC. It is translated as CSVENAGANGYTF. Variable domain in full (rest from reference TRBV29-1 and TRBJ1-2): SAVISQKPSRDICQRGTSLTIQCQVDSQVTMMFWYRQQPGQSLTLIATANQGSEATYESGFVIDKFPISRPNLTFSTLTVSNMSPEDSSIYLCSVENAGANGYTFGSGTRLTVV.

V usage is TRBV27 and J usage is TRBJ1-6; weak D call: TRBD1 (6 bases). The CDR3 is made up of 15 amino acids. Germline loops: CDR1 MNHEY, CDR2 SMNVEV (reference sequence). The ends were cut back, 3 bases at V and 4 bases at J, with 10 bases in the middle. The CDR3 coding sequence is TGTGCCAGCAGTTTTTCAGGGGATTATAATTCACCCCTCCACTTT. Its translation: CASSFSGDYNSPLHF.

This sequence joins TRBV18 and TRBJ2-3; 8 bases are shared with TRBD2. V was clipped by 10 bases and J by 4 bases; unmatched bases: 10. The CDR3 totals 14 residues. The germline V gene encodes CDR1 KGHSH and CDR2 LQKENI. Here the CDR3 DNA reads TGTGCCACCCCCCCGTCGGGGGGGGCAGATACGCAGTATTTT. Protein product: CATPPSGGADTQYF.

This clone appeared once. V and J are TRBV7-6 and TRBJ2-1, with 11 bases that match TRBD2. Germline CDR1 and CDR2: SGHVS and FNYEAQ. V dropped 6 bases and J dropped 10; count of bases not matched to a gene: 11. The CDR3 spans 15 residues. This chain's CDR3 is CASRPLAGVLGEQFF. The CDR3 coding sequence is TGTGCCAGCAGACCACTAGCGGGAGTACTGGGCGAGCAGTTCTTC.

The rearrangement uses TRBV7-8 and TRBJ2-4, with 8 bases fitting TRBD1. The CDR3 extends over 15 amino acids. The J segment lost 3 bases and the V segment lost 1 base, leaving 2 bases of the junction unmatched. Per the germline V gene, CDR1 is SGHVS and CDR2 is FQNEAQ. For the CDR3, the DNA is TGTGCCAGCAGCTTAGGGGGACAGGACAAAAACATTCAGTACTTC. Its protein is CASSLGGQDKNIQYF.

This sequence joins TRBV7-2 and TRBJ2-5, with 9 bases lining up with TRBD2. V lost 3 bases, J lost 5 bases, and 10 bases stayed unmatched. In germline, CDR1 is SGHTA, CDR2 FQGNSA. This CDR3 contains 16 residues. The CDR3 spells CASSFSSGVGEETQYF. The DNA of the CDR3 is TGTGCCAGCAGCTTTTCTAGCGGGGTAGGGGAGGAGACCCAGTACTTC.

The chain uses TRBV28 and TRBJ2-2, with D possibly being TRBD2 (7 bases). The CDR3 runs 16 residues. V was trimmed by 0 bases and J by 2 bases, leaving 10 bases between them. The germline V gene encodes CDR1 MDHEN and CDR2 SYDVKM. Written as DNA, the CDR3 is TGTGCCAGCAGTTTATGGGGGGGGCAAAACACCGGGGAGCTGTTTTTT. Amino acids: CASSLWGGQNTGELFF.